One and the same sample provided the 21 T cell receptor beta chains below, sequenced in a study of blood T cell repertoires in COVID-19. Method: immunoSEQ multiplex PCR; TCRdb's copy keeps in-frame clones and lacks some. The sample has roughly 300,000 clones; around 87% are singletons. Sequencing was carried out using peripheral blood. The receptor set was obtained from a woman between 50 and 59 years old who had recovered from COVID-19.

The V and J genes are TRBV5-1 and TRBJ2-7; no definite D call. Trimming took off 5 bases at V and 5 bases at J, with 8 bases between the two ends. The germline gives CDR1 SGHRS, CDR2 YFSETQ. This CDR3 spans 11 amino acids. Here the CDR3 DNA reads TGCGCCAGCAGTTTTGCAGACGAGCAGTACTTC. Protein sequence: CASSFADEQYF.

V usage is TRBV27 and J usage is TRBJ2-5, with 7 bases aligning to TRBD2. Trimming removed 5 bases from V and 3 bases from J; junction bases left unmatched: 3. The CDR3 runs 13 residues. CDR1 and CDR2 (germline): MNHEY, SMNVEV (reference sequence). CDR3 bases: TGTGCCAGCAGTCCAGCGGGAAAAGAGACCCAGTACTTC. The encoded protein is CASSPAGKETQYF.

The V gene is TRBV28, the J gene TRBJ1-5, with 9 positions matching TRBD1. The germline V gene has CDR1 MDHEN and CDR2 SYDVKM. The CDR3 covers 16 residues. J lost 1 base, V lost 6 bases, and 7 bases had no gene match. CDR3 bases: TGTGCCAGCAGCCATCGGACAGGGGTGAGCAATCAGCCCCAGCATTTT. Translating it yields CASSHRTGVSNQPQHF.

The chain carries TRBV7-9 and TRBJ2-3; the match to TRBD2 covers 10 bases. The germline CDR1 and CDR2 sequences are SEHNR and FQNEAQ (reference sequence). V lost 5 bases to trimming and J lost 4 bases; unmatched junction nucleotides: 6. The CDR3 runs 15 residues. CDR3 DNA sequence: TGTGCCAGCAGCGAGAGCGGGAGGGCCTCAGATACGCAGTATTTT. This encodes CASSESGRASDTQYF.

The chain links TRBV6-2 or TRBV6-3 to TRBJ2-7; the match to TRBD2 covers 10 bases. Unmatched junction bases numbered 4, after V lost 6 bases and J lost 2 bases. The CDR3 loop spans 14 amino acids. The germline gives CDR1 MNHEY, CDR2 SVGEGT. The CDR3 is CASSWTSGPYEQYF. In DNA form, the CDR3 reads TGTGCCAGCAGCTGGACTAGCGGCCCCTACGAGCAGTACTTC.

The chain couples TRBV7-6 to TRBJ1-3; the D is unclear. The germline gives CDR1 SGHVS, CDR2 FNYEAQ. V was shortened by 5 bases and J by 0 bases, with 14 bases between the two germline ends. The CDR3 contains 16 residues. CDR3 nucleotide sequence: TGTGCCAGCAGCGACGACATGGGAGTCTCTGGAAACACCATATATTTT. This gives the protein CASSDDMGVSGNTIYF.

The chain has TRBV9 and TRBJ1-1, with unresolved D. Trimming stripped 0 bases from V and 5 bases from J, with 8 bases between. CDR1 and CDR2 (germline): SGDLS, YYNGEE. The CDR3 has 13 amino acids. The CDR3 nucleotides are TGTGCCAGCAGCGTAGCTGGGAGGACTGAAGCTTTCTTT. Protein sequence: CASSVAGRTEAFF.

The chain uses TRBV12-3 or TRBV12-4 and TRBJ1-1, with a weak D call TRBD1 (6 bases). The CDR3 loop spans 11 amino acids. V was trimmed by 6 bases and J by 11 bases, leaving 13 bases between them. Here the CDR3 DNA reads TGTGCCAGCAGCAGGACAGCTGGGGCTTTCTTT. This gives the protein CASSRTAGAFF.

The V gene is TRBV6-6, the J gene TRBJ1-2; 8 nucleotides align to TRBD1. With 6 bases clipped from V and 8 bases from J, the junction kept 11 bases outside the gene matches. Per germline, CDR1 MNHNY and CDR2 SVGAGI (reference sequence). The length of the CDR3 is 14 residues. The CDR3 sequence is CASSTGQGVGGYTF. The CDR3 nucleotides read TGTGCCAGCAGCACTGGACAGGGCGTTGGAGGCTACACCTTC.

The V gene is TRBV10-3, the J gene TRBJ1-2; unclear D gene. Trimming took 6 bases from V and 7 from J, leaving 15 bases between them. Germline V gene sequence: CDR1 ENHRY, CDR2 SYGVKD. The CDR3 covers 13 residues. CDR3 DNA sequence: TGTGCCATCAGCTTATCATCTAGTAGTGGCTACACCTTC. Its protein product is CAISLSSSSGYTF.

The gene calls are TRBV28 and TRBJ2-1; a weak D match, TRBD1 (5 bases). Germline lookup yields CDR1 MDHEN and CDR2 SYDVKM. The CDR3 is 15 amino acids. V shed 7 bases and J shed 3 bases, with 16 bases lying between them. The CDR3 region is CASTLGEPYYNEQFF. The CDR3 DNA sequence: TGTGCCAGCACCCTAGGGGAACCCTACTACAATGAGCAGTTCTTC. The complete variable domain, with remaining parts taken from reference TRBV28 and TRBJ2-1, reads DVKVTQSSRYLVKRTGEKVFLECVQDMDHENMFWYRQDPGLGLRLIYFSYDVKMKEKGDIPEGYSVSREKKERFSLILESASTNQTSMYLCASTLGEPYYNEQFFGPGTRLTVL.

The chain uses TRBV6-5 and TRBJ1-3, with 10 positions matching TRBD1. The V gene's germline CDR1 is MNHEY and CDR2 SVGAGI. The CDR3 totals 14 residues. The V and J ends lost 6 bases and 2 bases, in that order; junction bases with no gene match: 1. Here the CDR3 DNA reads TGTGCCAGCAGGACAGGGGGCACTGGAAACACCATATATTTT. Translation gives CASRTGGTGNTIYF.

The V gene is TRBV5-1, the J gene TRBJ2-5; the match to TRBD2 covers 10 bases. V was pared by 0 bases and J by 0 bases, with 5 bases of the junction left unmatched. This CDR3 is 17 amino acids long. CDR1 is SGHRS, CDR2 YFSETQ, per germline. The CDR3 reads CASSLASGGTYQETQYF. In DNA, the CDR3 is TGCGCCAGCAGCTTGGCTAGCGGGGGAACCTACCAAGAGACCCAGTACTTC.

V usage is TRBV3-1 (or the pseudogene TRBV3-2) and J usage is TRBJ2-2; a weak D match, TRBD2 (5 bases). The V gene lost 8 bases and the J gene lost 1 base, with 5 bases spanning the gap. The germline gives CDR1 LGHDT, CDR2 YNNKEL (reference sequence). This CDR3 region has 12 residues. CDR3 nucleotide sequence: TGTGCCAGCGGGAGGAACACCGGGGAGCTGTTTTTT. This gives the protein CASGRNTGELFF.

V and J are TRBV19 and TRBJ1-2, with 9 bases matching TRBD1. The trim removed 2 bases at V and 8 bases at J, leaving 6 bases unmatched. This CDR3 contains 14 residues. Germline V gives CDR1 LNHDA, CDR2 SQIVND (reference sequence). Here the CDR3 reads CASSIKQGASGYTF. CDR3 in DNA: TGTGCCAGTAGTATAAAACAGGGGGCTTCCGGCTACACCTTC.

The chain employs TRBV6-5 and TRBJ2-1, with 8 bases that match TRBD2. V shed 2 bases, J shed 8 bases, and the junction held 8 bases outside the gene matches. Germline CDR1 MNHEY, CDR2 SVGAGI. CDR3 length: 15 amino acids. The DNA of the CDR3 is TGTGCCAGCAGTTACGGGGTAGCGGGAATCCATGAGCAGTTCTTC. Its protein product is CASSYGVAGIHEQFF.

The CDR3 DNA follows: TGTGCCACCAGCAGAGAGGGACAGAACACCGGGGAGCTGTTTTTT. Translated: CATSREGQNTGELFF. The chain links TRBV15 to TRBJ2-2; TRBD1 is a possible D gene (6 bases). V gave up 0 bases and J gave up 1 base, with 6 bases separating them. From germline, CDR1 is LNHNV and CDR2 YYDKDF (reference sequence). The CDR3 covers 15 residues.

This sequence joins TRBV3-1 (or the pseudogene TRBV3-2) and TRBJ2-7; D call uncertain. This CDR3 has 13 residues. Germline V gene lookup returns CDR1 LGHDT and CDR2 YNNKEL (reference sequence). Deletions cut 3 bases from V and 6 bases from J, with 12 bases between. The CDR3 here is CASSHGLLVEQYF. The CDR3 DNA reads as TGTGCCAGCAGCCATGGGCTGCTGGTCGAGCAGTACTTC.

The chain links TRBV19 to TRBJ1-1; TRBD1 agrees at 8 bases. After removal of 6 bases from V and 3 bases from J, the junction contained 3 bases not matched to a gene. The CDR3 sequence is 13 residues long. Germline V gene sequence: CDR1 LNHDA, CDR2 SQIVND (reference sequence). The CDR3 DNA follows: TGTGCCAGTAGGACGACAGGGGACACTGAAGCTTTCTTT. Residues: CASRTTGDTEAFF.

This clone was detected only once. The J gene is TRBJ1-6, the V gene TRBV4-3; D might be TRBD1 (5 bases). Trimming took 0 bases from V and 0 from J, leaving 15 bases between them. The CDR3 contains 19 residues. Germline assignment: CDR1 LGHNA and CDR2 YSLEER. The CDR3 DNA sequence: TGCGCCAGCAGCCAAGAGGGGACTCACTCTAGCTCCTATAATTCACCCCTCCACTTT. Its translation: CASSQEGTHSSSYNSPLHF.

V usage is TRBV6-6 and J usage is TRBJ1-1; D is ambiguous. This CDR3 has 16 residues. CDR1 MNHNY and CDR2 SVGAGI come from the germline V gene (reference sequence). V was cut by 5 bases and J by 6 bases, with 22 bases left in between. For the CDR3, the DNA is TGTGCCAGCAGTAAAGTTTACGGGCGCGCGAGGGCTGAAGCTTTCTTT. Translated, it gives CASSKVYGRARAEAFF.